Given below is one TCR beta chain in context. Its cognate antigen is unknown. The record originates from a study of cytomegalovirus exposure and HLA in healthy donors. PCR amplification relied on 60 Vbeta primers (plus 13 Jbeta primers). TCRdb's copy holds only in-frame clones and misses some; the assay was immunoSEQ multiplex PCR. The sample lists roughly 120,000 clones; 70% to 90% were seen once. Regarding the study as a whole: According to reports, the classifier identified cytomegalovirus status with high specificity and sensitivity. Highly shared variants forming one cluster were likely a sequencing artifact.

Germline CDR1 is SGHRS and CDR2 is YFSETQ. Trimming stripped 4 bases from V and 0 bases from J, with 14 bases between. The CDR3 loop spans 17 amino acids. The source material was PBMCs. V is TRBV5-1 and J is TRBJ2-6; TRBD1 might be the D (6 bases). The TCR originated in a man aged 40-49 years in good health and CMV-seronegative. As DNA, the CDR3 is TGCGCCAGCAGCCCGACAGGTACGGGCTCTGGGGCCAACGTCCTGACTTTC. Translation gives CASSPTGTGSGANVLTF.